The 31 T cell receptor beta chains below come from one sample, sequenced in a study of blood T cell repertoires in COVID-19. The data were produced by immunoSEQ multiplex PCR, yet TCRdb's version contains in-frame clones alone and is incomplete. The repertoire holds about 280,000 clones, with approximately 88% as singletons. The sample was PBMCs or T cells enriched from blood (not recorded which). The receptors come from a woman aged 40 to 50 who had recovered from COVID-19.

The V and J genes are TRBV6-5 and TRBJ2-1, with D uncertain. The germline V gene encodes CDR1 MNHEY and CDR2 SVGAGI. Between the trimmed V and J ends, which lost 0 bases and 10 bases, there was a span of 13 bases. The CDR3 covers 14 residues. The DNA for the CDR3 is TGTGCCAGCAGTTACTCGATTGGTGGCCGCGAGCAGTTCTTC. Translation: CASSYSIGGREQFF.

DNA of the CDR3: TGTGCCAGCAGCTTAGGGCCGCTCCAAGAGACCCAGTACTTC. Translated: CASSLGPLQETQYF. This sequence joins TRBV7-2 and TRBJ2-5; D gene uncertain. The CDR3 extends over 14 amino acids. V shed 1 base and J shed 1 base, with 7 bases lying between them. Germline assignment: CDR1 SGHTA and CDR2 FQGNSA.

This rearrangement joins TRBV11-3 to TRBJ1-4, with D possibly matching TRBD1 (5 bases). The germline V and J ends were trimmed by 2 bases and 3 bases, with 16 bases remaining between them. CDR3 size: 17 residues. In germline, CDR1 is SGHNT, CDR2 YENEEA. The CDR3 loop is CASSLKTGWPSNEKLFF. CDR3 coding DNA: TGTGCCAGCAGCTTAAAAACAGGTTGGCCGTCTAATGAAAAACTGTTTTTT.

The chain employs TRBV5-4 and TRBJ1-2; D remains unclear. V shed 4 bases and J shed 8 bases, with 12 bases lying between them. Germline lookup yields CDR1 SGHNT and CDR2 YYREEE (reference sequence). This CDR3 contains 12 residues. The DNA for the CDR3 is TGTGCCAGCAGCCGATGGACTGGGGGCTACACCTTC. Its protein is CASSRWTGGYTF.

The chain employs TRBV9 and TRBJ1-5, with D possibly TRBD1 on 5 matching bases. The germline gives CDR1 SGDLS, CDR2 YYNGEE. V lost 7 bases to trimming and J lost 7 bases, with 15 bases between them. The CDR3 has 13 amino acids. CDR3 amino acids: CASGPGSEQPQHF. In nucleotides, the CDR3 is TGTGCCAGCGGGCCAGGGTCCGAACAGCCCCAGCATTTT.

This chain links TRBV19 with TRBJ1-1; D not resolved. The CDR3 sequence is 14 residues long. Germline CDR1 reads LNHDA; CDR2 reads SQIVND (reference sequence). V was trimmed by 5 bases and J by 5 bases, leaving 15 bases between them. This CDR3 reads CASSATMVRTEAFF. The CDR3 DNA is TGTGCCAGTAGTGCTACCATGGTGAGGACTGAAGCTTTCTTT.

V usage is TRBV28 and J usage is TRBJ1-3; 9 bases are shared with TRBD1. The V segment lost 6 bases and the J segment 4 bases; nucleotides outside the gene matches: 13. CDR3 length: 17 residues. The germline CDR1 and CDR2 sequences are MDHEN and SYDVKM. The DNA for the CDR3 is TGTGCCAGCAGGTCCCCGGGACAGGGCGCAAGAGGAAACACCATATATTTT. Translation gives CASRSPGQGARGNTIYF.

The chain's CDR3 is CASSGPRWGGRGEQYF. The CDR3 DNA reads as TGTGCCAGCAGTGGACCCCGGTGGGGCGGGAGAGGTGAGCAGTACTTC. This chain links TRBV6-2 or TRBV6-3 with TRBJ2-7; TRBD2 matches 7 bases. The V segment lost 5 bases and the J segment 7 bases; nucleotides outside the gene matches: 17. CDR3 size: 16 residues. Germline values: CDR1 MNHEY, CDR2 SVGEGT.

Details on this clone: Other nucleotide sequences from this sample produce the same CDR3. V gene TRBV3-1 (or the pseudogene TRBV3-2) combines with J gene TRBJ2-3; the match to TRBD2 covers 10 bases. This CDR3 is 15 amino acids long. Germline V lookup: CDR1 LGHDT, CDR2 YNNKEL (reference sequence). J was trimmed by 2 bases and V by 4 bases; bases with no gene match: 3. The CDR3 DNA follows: TGTGCCAGCAGCCCTCTAGCGGGAGCCACAGATACGCAGTATTTT. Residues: CASSPLAGATDTQYF.

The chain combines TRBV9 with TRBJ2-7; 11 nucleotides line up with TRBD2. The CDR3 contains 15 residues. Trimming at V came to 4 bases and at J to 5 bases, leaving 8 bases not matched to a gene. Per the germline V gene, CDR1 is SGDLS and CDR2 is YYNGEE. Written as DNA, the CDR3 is TGTGCCAGCAGCCGTACTAGCGGGAGCGTGCACGAGCAGTACTTC. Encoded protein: CASSRTSGSVHEQYF.

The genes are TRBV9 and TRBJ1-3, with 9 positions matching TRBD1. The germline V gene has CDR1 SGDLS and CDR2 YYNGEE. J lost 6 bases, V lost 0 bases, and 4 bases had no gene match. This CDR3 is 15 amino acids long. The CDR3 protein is CASSVGTGETNTIYF. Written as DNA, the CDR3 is TGTGCCAGCAGCGTAGGGACAGGGGAGACAAACACCATATATTTT.

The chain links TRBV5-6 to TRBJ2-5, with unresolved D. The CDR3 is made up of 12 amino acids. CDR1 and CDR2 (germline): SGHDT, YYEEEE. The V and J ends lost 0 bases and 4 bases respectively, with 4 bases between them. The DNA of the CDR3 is TGTGCCAGCAGCTTGGGGGCAGAGACCCAGTACTTC. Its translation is CASSLGAETQYF. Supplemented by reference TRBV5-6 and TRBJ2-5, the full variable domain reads DAGVTQSPTHLIKTRGQQVTLRCSPKSGHDTVSWYQQALGQGPQFIFQYYEEEERQRGNFPDRFSGHQFPNYSSELNVNALLLGDSALYLCASSLGAETQYFGPGTRLLVL.

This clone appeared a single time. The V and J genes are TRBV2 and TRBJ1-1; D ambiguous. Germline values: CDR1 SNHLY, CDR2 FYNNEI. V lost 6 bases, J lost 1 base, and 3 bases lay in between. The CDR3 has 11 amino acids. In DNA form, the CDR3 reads TGTGCCAGCAGCCAGAACACTGAAGCTTTCTTT. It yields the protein CASSQNTEAFF. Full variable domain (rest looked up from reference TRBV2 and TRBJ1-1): EPEVTQTPSHQVTQMGQEVILRCVPISNHLYFYWYRQILGQKVEFLVSFYNNEISEKSEIFDDQFSVERPDGSNFTLKIRSTKLEDSAMYFCASSQNTEAFFGQGTRLTVV.

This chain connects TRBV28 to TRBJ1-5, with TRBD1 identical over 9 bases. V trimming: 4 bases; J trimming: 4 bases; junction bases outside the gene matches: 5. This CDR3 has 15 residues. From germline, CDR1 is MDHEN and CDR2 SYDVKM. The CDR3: CASSWIQGANQPQHF. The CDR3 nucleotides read TGTGCCAGCAGTTGGATACAGGGGGCTAATCAGCCCCAGCATTTT.

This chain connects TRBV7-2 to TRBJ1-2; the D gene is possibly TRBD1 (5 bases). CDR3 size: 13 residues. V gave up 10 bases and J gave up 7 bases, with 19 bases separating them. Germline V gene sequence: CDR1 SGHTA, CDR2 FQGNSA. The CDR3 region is CAITAWGIGGYTF. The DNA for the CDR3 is TGTGCCATAACAGCTTGGGGCATAGGTGGCTACACCTTC.

CDR3 region: CASKLTSGRYTGELFF. In DNA, the CDR3 is TGTGCCAGCAAACTAACTAGCGGGAGATACACCGGGGAGCTGTTTTTT. The chain joins TRBV28 to TRBJ2-2; 11 bases are shared with TRBD2. The V gene's germline CDR1 is MDHEN and CDR2 SYDVKM. The CDR3 is 16 amino acids. J lost 3 bases, V lost 7 bases, and 7 bases had no gene match.

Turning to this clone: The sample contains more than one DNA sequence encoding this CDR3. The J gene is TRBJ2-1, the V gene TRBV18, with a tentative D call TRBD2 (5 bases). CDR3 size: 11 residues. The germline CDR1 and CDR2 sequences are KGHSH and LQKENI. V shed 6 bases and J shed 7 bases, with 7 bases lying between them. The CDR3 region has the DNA TGTGCCAGCTCCCCGGGGAATGAGCAGTTCTTC. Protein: CASSPGNEQFF.

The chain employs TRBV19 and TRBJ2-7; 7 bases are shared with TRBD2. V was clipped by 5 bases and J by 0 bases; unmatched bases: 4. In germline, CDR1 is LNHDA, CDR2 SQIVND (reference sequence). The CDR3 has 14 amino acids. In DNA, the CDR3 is TGTGCCAGTAGTTTGGCTAGCGGCTCCTACGAGCAGTACTTC. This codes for CASSLASGSYEQYF.

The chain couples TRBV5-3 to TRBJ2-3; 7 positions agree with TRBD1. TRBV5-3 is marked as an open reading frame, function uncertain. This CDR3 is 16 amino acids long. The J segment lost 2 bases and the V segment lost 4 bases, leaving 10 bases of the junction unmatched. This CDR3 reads CARSPQGDPITDTQYF. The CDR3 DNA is TGTGCCAGAAGCCCCCAGGGGGATCCCATCACAGATACGCAGTATTTT.

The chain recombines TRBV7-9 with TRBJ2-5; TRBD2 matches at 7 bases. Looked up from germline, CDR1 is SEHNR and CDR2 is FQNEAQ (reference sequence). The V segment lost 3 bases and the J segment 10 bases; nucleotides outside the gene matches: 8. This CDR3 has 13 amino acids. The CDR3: CASSFGDWGGQYF. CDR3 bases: TGTGCCAGCAGCTTTGGTGACTGGGGGGGCCAGTACTTC.

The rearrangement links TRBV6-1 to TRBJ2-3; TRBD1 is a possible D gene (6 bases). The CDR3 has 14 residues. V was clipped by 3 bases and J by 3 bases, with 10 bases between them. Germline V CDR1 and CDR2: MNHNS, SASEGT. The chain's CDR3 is CASSDVQGTDTQYF. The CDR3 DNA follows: TGTGCCAGCAGTGATGTACAGGGAACAGATACGCAGTATTTT.

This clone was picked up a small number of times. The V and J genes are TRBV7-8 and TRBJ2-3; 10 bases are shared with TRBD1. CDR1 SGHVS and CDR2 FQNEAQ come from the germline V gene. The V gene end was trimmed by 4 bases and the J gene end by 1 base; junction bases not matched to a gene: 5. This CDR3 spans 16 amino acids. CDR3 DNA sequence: TGTGCCAGCAGCTCCCGGGACAGGGGAGGCACAGATACGCAGTATTTT. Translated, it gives CASSSRDRGGTDTQYF.

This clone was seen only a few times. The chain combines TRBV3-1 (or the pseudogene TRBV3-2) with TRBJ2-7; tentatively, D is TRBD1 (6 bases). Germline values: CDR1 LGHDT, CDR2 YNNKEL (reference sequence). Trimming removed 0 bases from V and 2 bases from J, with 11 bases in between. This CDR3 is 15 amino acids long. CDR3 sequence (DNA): TGTGCCAGCAGCCAAGAGGGGGCCGGAACCTACGAGCAGTACTTC. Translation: CASSQEGAGTYEQYF.

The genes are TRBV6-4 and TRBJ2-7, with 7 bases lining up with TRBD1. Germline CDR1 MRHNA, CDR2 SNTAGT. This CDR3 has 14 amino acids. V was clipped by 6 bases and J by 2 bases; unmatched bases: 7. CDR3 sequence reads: CASRPDRNPYEQYF. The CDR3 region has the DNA TGTGCCAGCAGACCGGACAGGAATCCCTACGAGCAGTACTTC.

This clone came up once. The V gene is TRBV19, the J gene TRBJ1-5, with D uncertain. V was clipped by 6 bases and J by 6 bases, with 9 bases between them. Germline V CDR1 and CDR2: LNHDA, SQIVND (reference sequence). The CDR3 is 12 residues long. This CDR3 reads CASSLPGQPQHF. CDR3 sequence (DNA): TGTGCCAGTAGCTTACCGGGTCAGCCCCAGCATTTT.

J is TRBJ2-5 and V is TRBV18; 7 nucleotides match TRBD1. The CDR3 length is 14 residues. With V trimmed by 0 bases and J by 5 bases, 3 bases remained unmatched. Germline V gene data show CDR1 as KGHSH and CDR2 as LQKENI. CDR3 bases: TGTGCCAGCTCACCACCGACAGGGTACGAGACCCAGTACTTC. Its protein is CASSPPTGYETQYF.

In DNA, the CDR3 is TGTGCCAGCAGTGATAGTACAGGGAAAGAGACCCAGTACTTC. Protein sequence: CASSDSTGKETQYF. This chain uses TRBV2 with TRBJ2-5, with a tentative D call TRBD1 (6 bases). CDR1 SNHLY and CDR2 FYNNEI come from the germline V gene. The CDR3 loop spans 14 amino acids. Trimming removed 3 bases at V and 3 bases at J, with 11 bases between.

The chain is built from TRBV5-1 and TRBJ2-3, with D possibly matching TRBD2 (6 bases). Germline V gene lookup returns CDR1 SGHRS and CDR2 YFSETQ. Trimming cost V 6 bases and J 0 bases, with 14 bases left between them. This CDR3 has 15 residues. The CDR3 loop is CASNPRDLSTDTQYF. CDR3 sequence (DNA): TGCGCCAGCAACCCCCGGGACTTGAGCACAGATACGCAGTATTTT.

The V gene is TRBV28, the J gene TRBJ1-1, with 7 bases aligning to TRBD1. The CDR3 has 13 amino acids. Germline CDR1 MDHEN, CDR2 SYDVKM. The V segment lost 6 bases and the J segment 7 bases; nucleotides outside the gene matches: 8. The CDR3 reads CASRPGGRLEAFF. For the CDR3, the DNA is TGTGCCAGCAGGCCAGGGGGACGCCTTGAAGCTTTCTTT.

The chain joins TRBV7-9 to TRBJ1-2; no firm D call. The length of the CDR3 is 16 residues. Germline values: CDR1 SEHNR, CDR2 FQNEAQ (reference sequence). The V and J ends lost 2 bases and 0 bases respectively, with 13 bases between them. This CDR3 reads CASSLWANPANYGYTF. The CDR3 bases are TGTGCCAGCAGCTTATGGGCCAATCCAGCTAACTATGGCTACACCTTC.

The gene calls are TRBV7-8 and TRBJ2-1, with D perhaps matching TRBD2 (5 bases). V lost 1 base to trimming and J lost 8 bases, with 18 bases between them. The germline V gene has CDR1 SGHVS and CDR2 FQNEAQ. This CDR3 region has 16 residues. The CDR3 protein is CASSLERFGGGHEQFF. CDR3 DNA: TGTGCCAGCAGCTTAGAGAGGTTCGGCGGCGGGCATGAGCAGTTCTTC. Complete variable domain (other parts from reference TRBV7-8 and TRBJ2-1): GAGVSQSPRYKVAKRGQDVALRCDPISGHVSLFWYQQALGQGPEFLTYFQNEAQLDKSGLPSDRFFAERPEGSVSTLKIQRTQQEDSAVYLCASSLERFGGGHEQFFGPGTRLTVL.